The 25 T cell receptor beta chains given below trace back to one sample, sequenced in a study of cytomegalovirus exposure and HLA in healthy donors. Amplification used 60 Vbeta primers and 13 Jbeta primers. The data were produced by immunoSEQ multiplex PCR, yet TCRdb's version contains in-frame clones alone and is incomplete. Among roughly 150,000 clones listed, less than 65% were seen once. Specimen: PBMCs. The receptor source for this set is a woman aged 25 to 45 in good health and CMV-seropositive.

J is TRBJ2-7 and V is TRBV6-5; 7 bases line up with TRBD1. With V trimmed by 4 bases and J by 0 bases, 3 bases remained unmatched. CDR3 length: 14 amino acids. The germline V gene encodes CDR1 MNHEY and CDR2 SVGAGI. CDR3 sequence (DNA): TGTGCCAGCAGTTTCGACAGGGACTCCTACGAGCAGTACTTC. Translated: CASSFDRDSYEQYF.

This clone has a handful of counts. V gene TRBV18 combines with J gene TRBJ2-7; 8 positions match TRBD1. J was trimmed by 6 bases and V by 4 bases; bases with no gene match: 5. Germline V CDR1 and CDR2: KGHSH, LQKENI. This CDR3 is 13 amino acids long. CDR3 loop: CASSQRGQAEQYF. CDR3 bases: TGTGCCAGCTCACAACGGGGACAGGCCGAGCAGTACTTC. Complete variable domain (other parts from reference TRBV18 and TRBJ2-7): NAGVMQNPRHLVRRRGQEARLRCSPMKGHSHVYWYRQLPEEGLKFMVYLQKENIIDESGMPKERFSAEFPKEGPSILRIQQVVRGDSAAYFCASSQRGQAEQYFGPGTRLTVT.

The chain carries TRBV29-1 and TRBJ2-2, with TRBD2 matching 9 bases. The germline CDR1 and CDR2 sequences are SQVTM and ANQGSEA. With V trimmed by 3 bases and J by 5 bases, 7 bases remained unmatched. The CDR3 runs 15 residues. The CDR3 bases are TGCAGCGTTGATGGTAGCGGGAGTGTTACCGGGGAGCTGTTTTTT. Translation gives CSVDGSGSVTGELFF.

The chain carries TRBV5-6 and TRBJ1-5, with 7 bases that match TRBD1. Trimming removed 3 bases from V and 7 bases from J; junction bases left unmatched: 7. CDR3 length equals 14 residues. From germline, CDR1 is SGHDT and CDR2 YYEEEE. The CDR3 DNA sequence: TGTGCCAGCAGCTGGGGACAGTCTGGCCAGCCCCAGCATTTT. This encodes CASSWGQSGQPQHF. Looking up the rest from reference TRBV5-6 and TRBJ1-5 gives the full variable domain: DAGVTQSPTHLIKTRGQQVTLRCSPKSGHDTVSWYQQALGQGPQFIFQYYEEEERQRGNFPDRFSGHQFPNYSSELNVNALLLGDSALYLCASSWGQSGQPQHFGDGTRLSIL.

This clone was seen a single time. As DNA, the CDR3 is TGTGCCATCAGGCCAGCGGGGGGCTACAATGAGCAGTTCTTC. It encodes CAIRPAGGYNEQFF. The chain carries TRBV10-3 and TRBJ2-1; 9 nucleotides line up with TRBD2. Germline trimming cut 6 bases from V and 3 bases from J; bases unmatched to any gene: 3. There are 14 residues in the CDR3. Germline V lookup: CDR1 ENHRY, CDR2 SYGVKD.

The V call is TRBV5-4, the J call TRBJ2-1, with 7 bases aligning to TRBD2. This CDR3 is built from 17 residues. The V segment lost 3 bases and the J segment 8 bases; nucleotides outside the gene matches: 17. Germline V lookup: CDR1 SGHNT, CDR2 YYREEE (reference sequence). The DNA of the CDR3 is TGTGCCAGCAGCTACCCGCGGGGAGGGAGGGCCGTAGATGAGCAGTTCTTC. Its translation: CASSYPRGGRAVDEQFF. Full variable domain (outside the CDR3, taken from reference TRBV5-4 and TRBJ2-1): ETGVTQSPTHLIKTRGQQVTLRCSSQSGHNTVSWYQQALGQGPQFIFQYYREEENGRGNFPPRFSGLQFPNYSSELNVNALELDDSALYLCASSYPRGGRAVDEQFFGPGTRLTVL.

The V call is TRBV5-1, the J call TRBJ2-3; TRBD1 agrees at 7 bases. The CDR3 loop spans 13 amino acids. CDR1 is SGHRS and CDR2 is YFSETQ in the germline V gene. The trim removed 6 bases at V and 5 bases at J, leaving 6 bases unmatched. CDR3 sequence reads: CASTTGAKDTQYF. As DNA, the CDR3 is TGCGCCAGCACCACAGGGGCAAAAGATACGCAGTATTTT.

This clone was counted only a few times. This sequence joins TRBV7-9 and TRBJ2-2, with a weak D call TRBD2 (6 bases). The CDR3 length is 16 residues. Per the germline V gene, CDR1 is SEHNR and CDR2 is FQNEAQ (reference sequence). The V end was cut by 5 bases, the J end by 0 bases, with 13 bases between. CDR3 in DNA: TGTGCCAGCAGCCCCCATCGGAGGGCGAACACCGGGGAGCTGTTTTTT. This sequence encodes CASSPHRRANTGELFF.

J is TRBJ2-1 and V is TRBV6-1; D call uncertain. Trimming stripped 5 bases from V and 8 bases from J, with 10 bases between. Germline CDR1 and CDR2: MNHNS and SASEGT. The CDR3 loop spans 12 amino acids. CDR3: CASSTRLHEQFF. CDR3 nucleotides: TGTGCCAGCAGTACTCGTCTACATGAGCAGTTCTTC.

This chain uses TRBV27 with TRBJ1-6; TRBD1 agrees at 8 bases. CDR1 is MNHEY, CDR2 SMNVEV, per germline (reference sequence). This CDR3 contains 17 residues. Losses at the gene ends were 5 bases for V and 6 bases for J; bases not matched to a gene: 12. As DNA, the CDR3 is TGTGCCAGCAGTACCATTCACAGGGGGAAAGGTAATTCACCCCTCCACTTT. Translated: CASSTIHRGKGNSPLHF.

This rearrangement joins TRBV2 to TRBJ2-4; D may be TRBD1 (6 bases). This CDR3 has 12 amino acids. V was cut by 6 bases and J by 6 bases, with 9 bases left in between. The V gene's germline CDR1 is SNHLY and CDR2 FYNNEI. CDR3 sequence: CASRQGINIQYF. CDR3 nucleotides: TGTGCCAGCAGACAGGGAATAAACATTCAGTACTTC.

The chain couples TRBV10-3 to TRBJ2-7; 8 nucleotides agree with TRBD2. This CDR3 is 15 amino acids long. The junction had 9 bases not matched to a gene; V was cut back by 4 bases and J by 4 bases. Germline V gene data show CDR1 as ENHRY and CDR2 as SYGVKD. Here the CDR3 DNA reads TGTGCCATCAGTGGCGACCTCGGGGGGGGGTACGAGCAGTACTTC. It is translated as CAISGDLGGGYEQYF.

This chain uses TRBV7-2 with TRBJ2-3, with D tentatively TRBD1 (6 bases). Germline V gene lookup returns CDR1 SGHTA and CDR2 FQGNSA. Trimming removed 5 bases at V and 2 bases at J, with 11 bases between. The CDR3 is 14 amino acids. The CDR3 DNA reads as TGTGCCAGCAGCCTAGACAGGCTCACAGATACGCAGTATTTT. Residues: CASSLDRLTDTQYF.

The rearrangement joins TRBV5-1 to TRBJ2-3; 8 bases match TRBD2. CDR1 is SGHRS, CDR2 YFSETQ, per germline. Trimming removed 3 bases from V and 2 bases from J; junction bases left unmatched: 11. The CDR3 spans 17 residues. The CDR3 nucleotides read TGCGCCAGCAGCTCCGGACCGGGACTAGGGCACACAGATACGCAGTATTTT. Protein product: CASSSGPGLGHTDTQYF.

This chain connects TRBV6-1 to TRBJ1-1; D unresolved. In germline, CDR1 is MNHNS, CDR2 SASEGT. V lost 3 bases, J lost 1 base, and 9 bases lay in between. The CDR3 covers 14 residues. CDR3 in amino acids: CASSDLGRNTEAFF. DNA of the CDR3: TGTGCCAGCAGTGACTTAGGGAGGAACACTGAAGCTTTCTTT.

This chain joins TRBV27 and TRBJ1-5; the D is unclear. V was cut by 4 bases and J by 3 bases, with 19 bases left in between. CDR1 is MNHEY and CDR2 is SMNVEV in the germline V gene (reference sequence). This CDR3 has 17 amino acids. The CDR3 spells CASSSLSGGSINQPQHF. For the CDR3, the DNA is TGTGCCAGCAGTTCCCTGAGCGGTGGATCAATCAATCAGCCCCAGCATTTT.

The J gene is TRBJ2-7, the V gene TRBV4-1; D call uncertain. V gave up 0 bases and J gave up 3 bases, with 15 bases separating them. The CDR3 covers 16 residues. Looked up from germline, CDR1 is MGHRA and CDR2 is YSYEKL. CDR3 loop: CASSQEEYLSYYEQYF. CDR3 sequence (DNA): TGCGCCAGCAGCCAAGAGGAGTACTTATCCTACTACGAGCAGTACTTC.

This chain joins TRBV30 and TRBJ2-5; D uncertain. The DNA end lines up better with TRBJ2-7; the J call may be wrong. CDR3 length equals 11 residues. From germline, CDR1 is GTSNPN and CDR2 SVGIG (reference sequence). DNA of the CDR3: TGTGCCTGGAGCCACTCCTACGAGCAGTACTTC. This sequence encodes CAWSHSYEQYF.

V usage is TRBV29-1 and J usage is TRBJ1-2, with a possible D match to TRBD1 (5 bases). Trimming removed 0 bases from V and 6 bases from J, with 14 bases in between. The CDR3 is made up of 14 amino acids. The germline gives CDR1 SQVTM, CDR2 ANQGSEA. This chain's CDR3 is CSVEDLSRGDGYTF. DNA of the CDR3: TGCAGCGTTGAAGATCTATCAAGGGGCGATGGCTACACCTTC.

The chain carries TRBV7-6 and TRBJ2-5, with TRBD2 identical over 11 bases. V lost 5 bases, J lost 4 bases, and 15 bases stayed unmatched. The CDR3 sequence is 18 residues long. The germline V gene has CDR1 SGHVS and CDR2 FNYEAQ. Here the CDR3 DNA reads TGTGCCAGCAGCCCAACCCCTAGCGGGGGGCAGAGGTCAGAGACCCAGTACTTC. Protein: CASSPTPSGGQRSETQYF.

The V gene is TRBV5-1, the J gene TRBJ2-3, with 10 bases matching TRBD2. V lost 3 bases to trimming and J lost 4 bases; unmatched junction nucleotides: 2. This CDR3 comprises 14 residues. Germline lookup yields CDR1 SGHRS and CDR2 YFSETQ. The CDR3 loop reads CASSYGLAADTQYF. CDR3 nucleotide sequence: TGCGCCAGCAGCTATGGACTAGCGGCAGATACGCAGTATTTT.

The CDR3 DNA is TGTGCCATCAAGAGTCGGCAGGGAAATGGCTACACCTTC. Protein: CAIKSRQGNGYTF. The genes are TRBV10-3 and TRBJ1-2; possibly TRBD1 for D (5 bases). In germline, CDR1 is ENHRY, CDR2 SYGVKD. V gave up 7 bases and J gave up 6 bases, with 15 bases separating them. CDR3 length: 13 residues.

The table lists this clone with a count of one. The chain is built from TRBV19 and TRBJ2-1; tentatively, D is TRBD1 (5 bases). V lost 8 bases and J lost 6, with 14 bases in between. Germline CDR1 and CDR2: LNHDA and SQIVND (reference sequence). The CDR3 is made up of 13 amino acids. The CDR3 sequence is CASCPGYGNEQFF. CDR3 bases: TGTGCCAGTTGCCCAGGGTACGGCAATGAGCAGTTCTTC.

The chain couples TRBV9 to TRBJ1-3; no clear D. CDR3 length: 16 residues. Germline V gene lookup returns CDR1 SGDLS and CDR2 YYNGEE. Trimming shortened V by 0 bases and J by 0 bases, and 10 bases separated the two germline ends. The CDR3 here is CASSVGAPHSGNTIYF. Here the CDR3 DNA reads TGTGCCAGCAGCGTAGGGGCACCACACTCTGGAAACACCATATATTTT.

The chain uses TRBV27 and TRBJ1-1, with 10 bases aligning to TRBD1. V dropped 2 bases and J dropped 3; count of bases not matched to a gene: 12. The CDR3 spans 18 residues. Germline CDR1 MNHEY, CDR2 SMNVEV (reference sequence). CDR3 sequence reads: CASSLAGQGLSVYTEAFF. The CDR3 nucleotides are TGTGCCAGCAGTTTAGCGGGACAGGGGTTGTCAGTGTACACTGAAGCTTTCTTT.